The sequence of this T cell receptor beta chain was determined in a study of neurological immune-mediated disorders. The authors made cDNA by 5'RACE with 10-nucleotide random UMIs. From 15-18 subjects, each sequencing run yielded over 160 million TCR-beta sequences. TCRdb processed the 5' RACE reads anew with MiXCR; each CDR3 protein has one entry. The sample carries about 46,000 distinct CDR3 sequences, approximately 2.8% recorded once. The sample holds many counts of this clonotype. Its antigen is not identified. For the unsorted libraries, 2 million PBMCs stored at -80 C served as input. The study, taken as a whole, reports: Clinical features showed no association with the multiple sclerosis repertoire cluster, and MRI features showed none either.

V lost 4 bases and J lost 5, with 21 bases in between. The CDR3 is 17 residues long. CDR1 and CDR2 (germline): MGHRA, YSYEKL. This chain joins TRBV4-1 and TRBJ2-1; tentative D call: TRBD1 (5 bases). Sequenced material: PBMCs. The source is a woman between 50 and 59 years old with multiple sclerosis. The chain's CDR3 is CASSPPPQETAHNEQFF. The DNA for the CDR3 is TGCGCCAGCAGCCCCCCCCCACAGGAGACAGCCCACAATGAGCAGTTCTTC.